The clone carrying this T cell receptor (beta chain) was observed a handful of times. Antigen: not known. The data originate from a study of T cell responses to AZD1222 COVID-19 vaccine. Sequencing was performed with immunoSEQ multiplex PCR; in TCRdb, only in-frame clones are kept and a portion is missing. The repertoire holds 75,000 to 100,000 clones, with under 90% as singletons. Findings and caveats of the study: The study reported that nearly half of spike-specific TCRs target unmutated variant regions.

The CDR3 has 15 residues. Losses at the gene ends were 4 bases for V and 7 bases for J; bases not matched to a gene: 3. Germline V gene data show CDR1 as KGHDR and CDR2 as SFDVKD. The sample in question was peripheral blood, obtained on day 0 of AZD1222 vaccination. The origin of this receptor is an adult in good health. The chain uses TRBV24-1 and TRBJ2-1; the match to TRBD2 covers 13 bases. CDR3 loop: CATSDLTSGRNEQFF. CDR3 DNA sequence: TGTGCCACCAGTGACTTGACTAGCGGGAGGAATGAGCAGTTCTTC.